Listed here are 19 T cell receptor beta chains from one sample, sequenced in a study of blood T cells in healthy people across ages. A J-beta primer mix and a sample-barcoded 5' primer were used in a second PCR of roughly 6 to 11 cycles. In TCRdb, the 5' RACE reads were re-called with MiXCR into one record per CDR3 protein. The data hold fewer than 2 million distinct CDR3 sequences, with roughly two fifths observed a single time. The sample comprised blood. The receptor source for this set is a human donor in good health.

This clonotype was observed a few times. The chain has TRBV13 and TRBJ1-2; 9 nucleotides agree with TRBD1. The V gene's germline CDR1 is PRHDT and CDR2 FYEKMQ (reference sequence). Germline trimming cut 5 bases from V and 4 bases from J; bases unmatched to any gene: 5. CDR3 size: 14 residues. This CDR3 reads CASSRQGESYGYTF. The CDR3 DNA reads TGTGCCAGCAGCCGACAGGGGGAGTCCTATGGCTACACCTTC.

The genes are TRBV20-1 and TRBJ1-2; no definite D call. Trimming left V 0 bases short and J 5 bases short, with 10 bases between. The CDR3 is made up of 13 amino acids. The germline V gene has CDR1 DFQATT and CDR2 SNEGSKA (reference sequence). This CDR3 reads CSARDWVGYGYTF. CDR3 sequence (DNA): TGCAGTGCTAGAGACTGGGTGGGGTATGGCTACACCTTC.

At least ten counts were recorded for this clonotype. The chain carries TRBV6-2 or TRBV6-3 and TRBJ2-3; 9 bases align to TRBD2. Germline CDR1 MNHEY, CDR2 SVGEGT. The length of the CDR3 is 14 residues. V lost 3 bases and J lost 4; bases outside the gene matches: 2. The CDR3 DNA reads as TGTGCCAGCAGTTATAGCGGGGGCGCAGATACGCAGTATTTT. Its translation: CASSYSGGADTQYF.

The chain combines TRBV7-2 with TRBJ2-1; possible D gene TRBD2, 5 bases. CDR3 length equals 12 residues. In germline, CDR1 is SGHTA, CDR2 FQGNSA. With 1 base removed from V and 13 bases from J, the gap between germline ends came to 11 bases. CDR3 loop: CASSLGVSAQFF. The CDR3, as DNA: TGTGCCAGCAGCTTAGGGGTTAGCGCACAGTTCTTC.

This chain uses TRBV9 with TRBJ1-1, with D perhaps matching TRBD1 (5 bases). V shed 3 bases and J shed 5 bases, with 14 bases lying between them. Germline CDR1 SGDLS, CDR2 YYNGEE. The CDR3 has 14 amino acids. CDR3 residues: CASSAQMRGTEAFF. CDR3 nucleotides: TGTGCCAGCAGCGCCCAAATGCGGGGGACTGAAGCTTTCTTT.

Remarks on this clonotype: Germline and junction disagree at one end, which may indicate a read error. The V and J genes are TRBV5-6 and TRBJ2-3, with D perhaps assigned TRBD1 or TRBD2 (5 bases each). The CDR3 is 17 residues long. Germline CDR1 SGHDT, CDR2 YYEEEE. CDR3 sequence: CASSRATRDLFTDAQYF. The CDR3 DNA is TGTGCCAGCAGCCGAGCTACCCGGGACCTATTCACAGATGCGCAGTATTTT.

The V gene is TRBV15, the J gene TRBJ2-5; D remains ambiguous. The ends were cut back, 3 bases at V and 7 bases at J, with 12 bases in the middle. This CDR3 spans 13 amino acids. Germline CDR1 reads LNHNV; CDR2 reads YYDKDF (reference sequence). The CDR3 loop is CATSSSDWGTQYF. The CDR3 nucleotides read TGTGCCACCAGCAGTTCCGACTGGGGGACCCAGTACTTC.

The rearrangement uses TRBV28 and TRBJ1-2; a weak D match, TRBD1 (5 bases). V lost 2 bases to trimming and J lost 4 bases, with 17 bases between them. Germline CDR1 MDHEN, CDR2 SYDVKM. The CDR3 extends over 16 amino acids. The CDR3 protein is CASSLPRVGTFYGYTF. CDR3 sequence (DNA): TGTGCCAGCAGTTTACCCAGGGTAGGGACCTTCTATGGCTACACCTTC.

This clonotype occurred a few times. The chain combines TRBV2 with TRBJ2-5; 10 nucleotides match TRBD1. Germline V gives CDR1 SNHLY, CDR2 FYNNEI. V trimming: 6 bases; J trimming: 5 bases; junction bases outside the gene matches: 3. CDR3 length: 13 residues. CDR3 amino acids: CASRRGQGETQYF. The CDR3 nucleotides are TGTGCCAGCAGAAGGGGACAGGGGGAGACCCAGTACTTC.

The J gene is TRBJ1-2, the V gene TRBV12-3 or TRBV12-4, with 7 bases that match TRBD1. The junction had 14 bases not matched to a gene; V was cut back by 5 bases and J by 8 bases. The CDR3 has 15 residues. The CDR3 DNA follows: TGTGCCAGCAGTCGAAAACTAACAGGGGTAGAAGGCTACACCTTC. It codes for CASSRKLTGVEGYTF.

The chain recombines TRBV20-1 with TRBJ2-5; 9 positions agree with TRBD1. Germline V lookup: CDR1 DFQATT, CDR2 SNEGSKA (reference sequence). This CDR3 is built from 15 residues. Trimming took 5 bases from V and 2 from J; bases not matched to a gene: 9. CDR3 sequence: CSAGPGQGIQETQYF. CDR3 nucleotide sequence: TGCAGTGCTGGACCTGGACAGGGGATTCAAGAGACCCAGTACTTC.

A few counts support this clonotype. No conserved phenylalanine or tryptophan is present at the end of the CDR3, so a read error is the likely explanation. CDR3 region: CASRVLRDNSYEQYL. The DNA of the CDR3 is TGTGCCAGCAGAGTACTCCGGGACAACTCCTACGAGCAGTACCTC. The chain employs TRBV7-8 and TRBJ2-7; perhaps TRBD1 as D (6 bases). V was clipped by 6 bases and J by 0 bases, with 15 bases between them. The CDR3 loop spans 15 amino acids. Germline CDR1 is SGHVS and CDR2 is FQNEAQ.

The V call is TRBV20-1, the J call TRBJ1-2; D unclear. The length of the CDR3 is 12 residues. The germline V and J ends were trimmed by 1 base and 8 bases, with 11 bases remaining between them. CDR1 is DFQATT and CDR2 is SNEGSKA in the germline V gene (reference sequence). CDR3 region: CSARVGVEGYTF. CDR3 bases: TGCAGTGCTAGAGTTGGGGTTGAAGGCTACACCTTC.

This clonotype was counted a few times. The chain couples TRBV12-3 or TRBV12-4 to TRBJ1-1; no clear D gene. Trimming removed 3 bases at V and 1 base at J, with 6 bases between. The CDR3 loop spans 13 amino acids. Here the CDR3 DNA reads TGTGCCAGCAGTTTCGAAGAGAACACTGAAGCTTTCTTT. Translated: CASSFEENTEAFF.

J is TRBJ2-5 and V is TRBV5-4, with 9 bases fitting TRBD1. V lost 4 bases, J lost 6 bases, and 13 bases stayed unmatched. From germline, CDR1 is SGHNT and CDR2 YYREEE (reference sequence). CDR3 length: 16 amino acids. CDR3 sequence: CASSTRLGQGIQTQYF. As DNA, the CDR3 is TGTGCCAGCAGCACCCGTCTAGGACAGGGGATACAGACCCAGTACTTC.

V is TRBV9 and J is TRBJ1-3; weak D call: TRBD1 (5 bases). Germline V gene sequence: CDR1 SGDLS, CDR2 YYNGEE. The CDR3 runs 16 residues. V was clipped by 0 bases and J by 2 bases, with 12 bases between them. CDR3 loop: CASSVDGGTTGNTIYF. CDR3 DNA sequence: TGTGCCAGCAGCGTAGACGGCGGGACCACTGGAAACACCATATATTTT.

The chain couples TRBV3-1 to TRBJ1-6; perhaps TRBD1 as D (5 bases). V was clipped by 8 bases and J by 5 bases, with 13 bases between them. The CDR3 runs 14 residues. Germline V lookup: CDR1 LGHDT, CDR2 YNNKEL (reference sequence). This CDR3 is CASGGQIDNSPLHF. The CDR3 region has the DNA TGTGCCAGCGGAGGACAAATCGATAATTCACCCCTCCACTTT.

V is TRBV12-3 or TRBV12-4 and J is TRBJ2-4, with 9 bases matching TRBD1. The junction had 0 bases not matched to a gene; V was cut back by 1 base and J by 11 bases. This CDR3 has 12 amino acids. The CDR3, as DNA: TGTGCCAGCAGTTTAGGGACAGGGGTTCAGTACTTC. This translates into CASSLGTGVQYF.

This clonotype was recorded once. This chain uses TRBV20-1 with TRBJ2-3; D may match TRBD1 or TRBD2 (5 bases each). This CDR3 has 14 residues. The V gene's germline CDR1 is DFQATT and CDR2 SNEGSKA (reference sequence). Trimming cost V 5 bases and J 6 bases, with 18 bases left between them. CDR3 bases: TGCAGTGCTTTCCGGGACGGAGGAGAGGATACGCAGTATTTT. Translated: CSAFRDGGEDTQYF.